The 17 T cell receptor beta chains below come from one sample, sequenced in a study of OX40 agonist ivuxolimab in advanced cancers. Using immunoSEQ multiplex PCR, the repertoire was profiled, and TCRdb retains in-frame clones only, with some absent. Here the sample spans 90,000 to 120,000 clones, less than 95% being singletons. Specimen: CD4+ or CD8+ T cells sorted from blood, collected in a trial of the OX40 agonist ivuxolimab. Every receptor here comes from an adult with an advanced solid tumor such as melanoma, head and neck, liver or kidney cancer.

In its sample, this clone was seen a few times. At one end the junction does not follow the germline gene, possibly because of a read error. This chain connects TRBV7-7 to TRBJ1-1; no reliable D call. Germline assignment: CDR1 SSHAT and CDR2 FNYEAQ (reference sequence). There are 13 residues in the CDR3. DNA of the CDR3: TGTGCTAGCAGCTTAGTTGCGGGGACTGAAGCTTTCTTT. Amino acids: CASSLVAGTEAFF.

The CDR3 here is CASSGIRSEGEQFF. The CDR3 nucleotides read TGTGCCAGCAGTGGGATCAGGAGCGAGGGTGAGCAGTTCTTC. The rearrangement joins TRBV6-1 to TRBJ2-1; D is perhaps TRBD2 (5 bases). The CDR3 spans 14 residues. Germline V CDR1 and CDR2: MNHNS, SASEGT. The germline V and J ends were trimmed by 4 bases and 9 bases, with 16 bases remaining between them.

The chain is built from TRBV7-9 and TRBJ1-2; D possibly corresponds to TRBD1 (5 bases). The V end was cut by 0 bases, the J end by 7 bases, with 9 bases between. The CDR3 consists of 13 residues. CDR1 is SEHNR and CDR2 is FQNEAQ in the germline V gene (reference sequence). The CDR3 region is CASSLAGGRGYTF. CDR3 nucleotides: TGTGCCAGCAGCTTAGCGGGGGGTCGTGGCTACACCTTC.

V and J are TRBV13 and TRBJ1-2, with a tentative D call TRBD1 (6 bases). V was trimmed by 2 bases and J by 3 bases, leaving 16 bases between them. CDR3 length: 16 residues. Germline assignment: CDR1 PRHDT and CDR2 FYEKMQ (reference sequence). In DNA, the CDR3 is TGTGCCAGCAGCTTACCCCACGACAAGGGGGACTATGGCTACACCTTC. This translates into CASSLPHDKGDYGYTF. Full variable domain (remainder filled in from reference TRBV13 and TRBJ1-2): AAGVIQSPRHLIKEKRETATLKCYPIPRHDTVYWYQQGPGQDPQFLISFYEKMQSDKGSIPDRFSAQQFSDYHSELNMSSLELGDSALYFCASSLPHDKGDYGYTFGSGTRLTVV.

The genes are TRBV5-8 and TRBJ1-2; D is perhaps TRBD1 (5 bases). The CDR3 consists of 13 residues. The germline V and J ends were trimmed by 4 bases and 4 bases, with 11 bases remaining between them. Germline V CDR1 and CDR2: SGHTS, YDEGEE. CDR3 residues: CASSLTGAYGYTF. CDR3 bases: TGTGCCAGCAGCCTCACAGGTGCCTATGGCTACACCTTC.

CDR3 bases: TGCGCCAGCAGCTTAAACCCCCGACCATATTACGAGCAGTACTTC. It specifies CASSLNPRPYYEQYF. The chain employs TRBV5-1 and TRBJ2-7, with no clear D. Germline V gene data show CDR1 as SGHRS and CDR2 as YFSETQ. Trimming stripped 2 bases from V and 4 bases from J, with 16 bases between. The CDR3 runs 15 residues.

This sequence joins TRBV7-8 and TRBJ2-1, with TRBD2 as a possible D gene (5 bases). Germline V gives CDR1 SGHVS, CDR2 FQNEAQ. Trimming removed 7 bases at V and 5 bases at J, with 27 bases between. The CDR3 has 18 residues. CDR3 coding DNA: TGTGCCAGCACTTTCCGGGGTCTCTCCACCCGCCGCAACAATGAGCAGTTCTTC. This codes for CASTFRGLSTRRNNEQFF.

The chain carries TRBV7-9 and TRBJ1-5; D gene unclear. V was trimmed by 1 base and J by 4 bases, leaving 5 bases between them. The CDR3 spans 13 residues. Germline V gene data show CDR1 as SEHNR and CDR2 as FQNEAQ (reference sequence). CDR3 residues: CASSLDINQPQHF. CDR3 nucleotide sequence: TGTGCCAGCAGCTTAGACATTAATCAGCCCCAGCATTTT.

This clone was recorded a few times. The genes are TRBV5-8 and TRBJ1-2, with TRBD1 as a possible D gene (6 bases). The germline CDR1 and CDR2 sequences are SGHTS and YDEGEE. Deletions cut 1 base from V and 5 bases from J, with 15 bases between. CDR3 length: 15 residues. CDR3 coding DNA: TGTGCCAGCAGCTTGCCATCACTAGGACAGTATGGCTACACCTTC. Its translation: CASSLPSLGQYGYTF.

The rearrangement joins TRBV5-4 to TRBJ1-2; tentative D call: TRBD1 (5 bases). Germline V CDR1 and CDR2: SGHNT, YYREEE (reference sequence). V was pared by 0 bases and J by 7 bases, with 13 bases between. The CDR3 extends over 14 amino acids. The CDR3, as DNA: TGTGCCAGCAGCTTGGAAGCAGGGTTCGTTGGCTACACCTTC. It specifies CASSLEAGFVGYTF. Drawing the rest from reference TRBV5-4 and TRBJ1-2, the complete variable domain is ETGVTQSPTHLIKTRGQQVTLRCSSQSGHNTVSWYQQALGQGPQFIFQYYREEENGRGNFPPRFSGLQFPNYSSELNVNALELDDSALYLCASSLEAGFVGYTFGSGTRLTVV.

The chain combines TRBV2 with TRBJ1-1, with 7 bases matching TRBD1. Germline V CDR1 and CDR2: SNHLY, FYNNEI. V shed 1 base and J 1 base; nucleotides not matched to a gene: 12. This CDR3 is built from 18 residues. The CDR3 loop reads CASSEEGRGSSWNTEAFF. CDR3 sequence (DNA): TGTGCCAGCAGTGAAGAGGGCAGGGGGTCTTCGTGGAACACTGAAGCTTTCTTT.

V gene TRBV7-3 combines with J gene TRBJ2-3, with 7 nucleotides matching TRBD2. The V segment lost 4 bases and the J segment 0 bases; nucleotides outside the gene matches: 10. The CDR3 covers 17 residues. Germline V gene sequence: CDR1 SGHTA, CDR2 FQGTGA. CDR3 nucleotide sequence: TGTGCCAGCAGCTCCCGTTCTAGCGGAGACAGCACAGATACGCAGTATTTT. The encoded protein is CASSSRSSGDSTDTQYF.

This rearrangement joins TRBV6-1 to TRBJ2-1; 13 positions match TRBD2. Trimming at V came to 4 bases and at J to 4 bases, leaving 1 base not matched to a gene. The CDR3 runs to 15 residues. The germline CDR1 and CDR2 sequences are MNHNS and SASEGT. Written as DNA, the CDR3 is TGTGCCAGCAGTGGGACTAGCGGGAGTTACAATGAGCAGTTCTTC. Its protein product is CASSGTSGSYNEQFF.

The chain uses TRBV7-9 and TRBJ1-1, with unresolved D. CDR1 is SEHNR and CDR2 is FQNEAQ in the germline V gene (reference sequence). This CDR3 comprises 15 residues. Trimming took 5 bases from V and 0 from J, leaving 13 bases between them. CDR3 loop: CASSPGGGLNTEAFF. CDR3 sequence (DNA): TGTGCCAGCAGCCCAGGAGGAGGGTTGAACACTGAAGCTTTCTTT.

The chain is built from TRBV9 and TRBJ2-3; 10 positions agree with TRBD2. V dropped 2 bases and J dropped 4; count of bases not matched to a gene: 7. The germline V gene encodes CDR1 SGDLS and CDR2 YYNGEE. This CDR3 is built from 16 residues. CDR3 loop: CASSVGAGGPADTQYF. The CDR3, as DNA: TGTGCCAGCAGCGTCGGAGCGGGGGGGCCCGCAGATACGCAGTATTTT.

This clone was observed a single time. CDR3 nucleotide sequence: TGTGCCAGCAGCGTAAAGGGGACGGAGACGTCAGCCAGGGAGCTGTTTTTT. It yields the protein CASSVKGTETSARELFF. The chain has TRBV9 and TRBJ2-2; D is tentatively TRBD1 or TRBD2 (5 bases each). This CDR3 is 17 amino acids long. Germline values: CDR1 SGDLS, CDR2 YYNGEE. Trimming took off 1 base at V and 9 bases at J, with 22 bases between the two ends. Looking up the rest from reference TRBV9 and TRBJ2-2 gives the full variable domain: DSGVTQTPKHLITATGQRVTLRCSPRSGDLSVYWYQQSLDQGLQFLIQYYNGEERAKGNILERFSAQQFPDLHSELNLSSLELGDSALYFCASSVKGTETSARELFFGEGSRLTVL.

The chain is built from TRBV6-6 and TRBJ1-3; no clear D. V lost 0 bases and J 0 bases, leaving 6 bases between the germline ends. Germline values: CDR1 MNHNY, CDR2 SVGAGI (reference sequence). The CDR3 consists of 15 residues. This CDR3 is CASSYSQASGNTIYF. DNA for the CDR3: TGTGCCAGCAGTTACTCGCAGGCCTCTGGAAACACCATATATTTT.